This is a list of T cell receptor beta chains from one sample in a study of Tregs in tolerant kidney transplant recipients. Clones were read by immunoSEQ multiplex PCR, and TCRdb kept only the in-frame ones, dropping some. The repertoire holds roughly 66,000 clones, with approximately 92% as singletons. The sample was CD8+ T cells from blood, taken before the transplant. The receptors derive from a human donor who received a combined kidney and bone marrow transplant. CDR3s include the opening cysteine and the closing phenylalanine or tryptophan. The order of the fields is J gene, D gene, V gene, clone size, CDR3 protein, CDR3 DNA. D genes are given only for firm matches. Clone size is stated in some rows and not others, as once, few, many or a class when expanded.

j_call: TRBJ2-3; d_call: TRBD2; v_call: TRBV9; clone_size: -; cdr3_aa: CASSVEASGDSTDTQYF; cdr3_nt: TGTGCCAGCAGCGTAGAGGCTAGCGGGGATAGCACAGATACGCAGTATTTT
j_call: TRBJ2-1; d_call: -; v_call: TRBV10-2; clone_size: -; cdr3_aa: CASSVFRGSYNEQFF; cdr3_nt: TGCGCCAGCAGTGTCTTCCGAGGCTCTTACAATGAGCAGTTCTTC
j_call: TRBJ1-3; d_call: -; v_call: TRBV9; clone_size: -; cdr3_aa: CASSVATEGSGNTIYF; cdr3_nt: TGTGCCAGCAGCGTAGCTACGGAGGGCTCTGGAAACACCATATATTTT
j_call: TRBJ2-7; d_call: -; v_call: TRBV6-6; clone_size: once; cdr3_aa: CASSYGGNSYEQYF; cdr3_nt: TGTGCCAGCAGTTACGGGGGGAACTCCTACGAGCAGTACTTC
j_call: TRBJ1-6; d_call: -; v_call: TRBV7-9; clone_size: -; cdr3_aa: CASSLDRDYNSPLHF; cdr3_nt: TGTGCCAGCAGCTTAGACAGAGACTATAATTCCCCCCTCCACTTT
j_call: TRBJ1-3; d_call: TRBD1; v_call: TRBV27; clone_size: -; cdr3_aa: CASSPQGAGNTIYF; cdr3_nt: TGTGCCAGCAGTCCACAGGGGGCTGGAAACACCATATATTTT
j_call: TRBJ1-2; d_call: TRBD1; v_call: TRBV11-3; clone_size: few; cdr3_aa: CASSQGDNQYYGYTF; cdr3_nt: TGTGCCAGCAGCCAGGGGGACAACCAATATTATGGCTACACCTTC
j_call: TRBJ2-7; d_call: -; v_call: TRBV28; clone_size: -; cdr3_aa: CASMGLTYEQYF; cdr3_nt: TGTGCCAGCATGGGACTGACCTACGAGCAGTACTTC
j_call: TRBJ2-7; d_call: -; v_call: TRBV7-8; clone_size: -; cdr3_aa: CASSDRGYEQYF; cdr3_nt: TGTGCCAGCAGCGATCGAGGGTACGAGCAGTACTTC
j_call: TRBJ1-5; d_call: -; v_call: TRBV21-1; clone_size: -; cdr3_aa: CASSKGGRVNQPQHF; cdr3_nt: TGTGCCAGCAGCAAAGGGGGCAGGGTCAATCAGCCCCAGCATTTT
j_call: TRBJ1-2; d_call: TRBD1; v_call: TRBV29-1; clone_size: -; cdr3_aa: CSVGGQGDYGYTF; cdr3_nt: TGCAGCGTCGGGGGACAGGGAGACTATGGCTACACCTTC
j_call: TRBJ2-5; d_call: -; v_call: TRBV27; clone_size: -; cdr3_aa: CASSLWQGTQETQYF; cdr3_nt: TGTGCCAGCAGTTTATGGCAGGGGACCCAAGAGACCCAGTACTTC
j_call: TRBJ1-2; d_call: -; v_call: TRBV29-1; clone_size: -; cdr3_aa: CSVEGLGGNYGYTF; cdr3_nt: TGCAGCGTTGAAGGGCTGGGAGGTAACTATGGCTACACCTTC
j_call: TRBJ1-3; d_call: TRBD1; v_call: TRBV15; clone_size: -; cdr3_aa: CATSSRTGGVGNTIYF; cdr3_nt: TGTGCCACCAGCAGTAGAACAGGGGGGGTTGGAAACACCATATATTTT
j_call: TRBJ2-7; d_call: -; v_call: TRBV6-5; clone_size: -; cdr3_aa: CASSWDTSREQYF; cdr3_nt: TGTGCCAGCAGCTGGGACACCTCACGCGAGCAGTACTTC
j_call: TRBJ1-6; d_call: -; v_call: TRBV6-5; clone_size: -; cdr3_aa: CATHSGENSPLHF; cdr3_nt: TGTGCCACCCATTCGGGGGAGAATTCACCCCTCCACTTT
j_call: TRBJ2-7; d_call: TRBD1; v_call: TRBV4-1; clone_size: -; cdr3_aa: CASSQTPTGAYEQYF; cdr3_nt: TGCGCCAGCAGCCAAACCCCGACAGGGGCCTACGAGCAGTACTTC
j_call: TRBJ1-2; d_call: TRBD1; v_call: TRBV5-4; clone_size: -; cdr3_aa: CASRPGQGDRYGYTF; cdr3_nt: TGTGCCAGCAGACCCGGACAGGGGGATCGTTATGGCTACACCTTC
j_call: TRBJ2-3; d_call: -; v_call: TRBV5-8; clone_size: -; cdr3_aa: CASSPPSGPFTDTQYF; cdr3_nt: TGTGCCAGCAGCCCTCCCAGCGGACCTTTCACAGATACGCAGTATTTT
j_call: TRBJ2-7; d_call: TRBD1; v_call: TRBV15; clone_size: -; cdr3_aa: CATSRIPGTGSYEQYF; cdr3_nt: TGTGCCACCAGCAGAATACCCGGGACAGGCTCCTACGAGCAGTACTTC
j_call: TRBJ2-7; d_call: -; v_call: TRBV6-1; clone_size: -; cdr3_aa: CASSGLSVYEQYF; cdr3_nt: TGTGCCAGCAGTGGACTTTCCGTCTACGAGCAGTACTTC
j_call: TRBJ1-2; d_call: TRBD1; v_call: TRBV7-8; clone_size: -; cdr3_aa: CASSLARSGGNPRDSNYGYTF; cdr3_nt: TGTGCCAGCAGCTTAGCCCGTTCAGGGGGTAATCCTAGGGACAGCAACTATGGCTACACCTTC
j_call: TRBJ1-2; d_call: -; v_call: TRBV27; clone_size: -; cdr3_aa: CASSFLGAGGYTF; cdr3_nt: TGTGCCAGCAGTTTTTTGGGGGCAGGCGGCTACACCTTC
j_call: TRBJ2-1; d_call: -; v_call: TRBV7-3; clone_size: -; cdr3_aa: CASSPFNRDNEQFF; cdr3_nt: TGTGCCAGCAGCCCTTTCAACAGGGACAATGAGCAGTTCTTC
j_call: TRBJ2-2; d_call: -; v_call: TRBV7-3; clone_size: -; cdr3_aa: CASSLKEENTGELFF; cdr3_nt: TGTGCCAGCAGCTTAAAAGAGGAGAACACCGGGGAGCTGTTTTTT
j_call: TRBJ2-1; d_call: TRBD2; v_call: TRBV9; clone_size: -; cdr3_aa: CASSETSGINEQFF; cdr3_nt: TGTGCCAGCAGCGAGACTAGCGGAATAAATGAGCAGTTCTTC
j_call: TRBJ2-1; d_call: TRBD1; v_call: TRBV5-6; clone_size: -; cdr3_aa: CASSLGTGDNEQFF; cdr3_nt: TGTGCCAGCAGCTTGGGGACAGGGGACAATGAGCAGTTCTTC
j_call: TRBJ1-2; d_call: TRBD1; v_call: TRBV7-9; clone_size: -; cdr3_aa: CASSPGQGADYGYTF; cdr3_nt: TGTGCCAGCAGCCCAGGACAGGGGGCGGACTATGGCTACACCTTC
j_call: TRBJ2-7; d_call: TRBD2; v_call: TRBV7-8; clone_size: -; cdr3_aa: CASTLVGGANEQYF; cdr3_nt: TGTGCCAGCACCCTTGTCGGGGGGGCAAACGAGCAGTACTTC
j_call: TRBJ2-7; d_call: -; v_call: TRBV21-1; clone_size: -; cdr3_aa: CASSPGGSGRRAQYF; cdr3_nt: TGTGCCAGCAGCCCGGGAGGTAGCGGGAGACGGGCGCAGTACTTC
j_call: TRBJ2-1; d_call: TRBD2; v_call: TRBV4-3; clone_size: -; cdr3_aa: CASSQDGAGEEGEQFF; cdr3_nt: TGCGCCAGCAGCCAAGATGGGGCGGGGGAAGAAGGTGAGCAGTTCTTC
j_call: TRBJ1-1; d_call: -; v_call: TRBV7-9; clone_size: -; cdr3_aa: CASSLATGTLTEAFF; cdr3_nt: TGTGCCAGCAGCTTAGCCACCGGGACACTCACTGAAGCTTTCTTT
j_call: TRBJ2-5; d_call: TRBD2; v_call: TRBV7-8; clone_size: -; cdr3_aa: CASSRVARLAGRETQYF; cdr3_nt: TGTGCCAGCAGCCGCGTTGCCCGACTAGCGGGGAGGGAGACCCAGTACTTC
j_call: TRBJ2-7; d_call: TRBD2; v_call: TRBV10-2; clone_size: -; cdr3_aa: CASSETSGGAYEQYF; cdr3_nt: TGCGCCAGCAGTGAGACTAGCGGAGGGGCTTACGAGCAGTACTTC
j_call: TRBJ2-7; d_call: -; v_call: TRBV6-5; clone_size: -; cdr3_aa: CASSYGYGQGYEQYF; cdr3_nt: TGTGCCAGCAGTTACGGTTATGGGCAGGGCTACGAGCAGTACTTC